This T cell receptor beta chain stems from a study of vaccination and CD4 T cells after COVID-19. Study details: Participants, all vaccine recipients, received two doses of either BNT162b2 or mRNA-1273. Overlapping spike peptides of SARS-CoV-2, HCoV-NL63, HCoV-OC43 and HCoV-229E stimulated the cells.

A remark on this clonotype: Antigen: not known.

Sequenced with the Oncomine TCR Beta short-read assay was DNA taken from cultured CD4+ T cells. Using its own MiXCR run on the PCR reads, TCRdb lists one record per CDR3 protein. In the table there are 9,500 to 10,000 distinct CDR3 sequences, over 40% of which are singletons. The treatment: roughly ten-day PBMC culture with coronavirus spike peptide pools or control peptides (ViraFEST assay). This clonotype was sampled from a human donor who had recovered from COVID-19. The sequencing sample was made of CD4+ T cells from blood, cultured in vitro.

The CDR3: CASSRDRGRLETQYF. CDR3 bases: TGTGCCAGCAGTCGTGACAGGGGGCGCCTAGAGACCCAGTACTTC. This sequence joins TRBV28 and TRBJ2-5; TRBD1 aligns across 10 bases. Germline trimming cut 5 bases from V and 4 bases from J; bases unmatched to any gene: 7. CDR3 size: 15 residues. Germline values: CDR1 MDHEN, CDR2 SYDVKM.